This record looks at one T cell receptor beta chain sequence and its context. Antigen specificity is unknown. Exclusion of a patient followed from autoimmune disease history or systemic immunosuppression. The source of the sample is a study of OX40 agonist ivuxolimab in advanced cancers. Overall study: Dose-escalation cases comprised hepatocellular carcinoma, melanoma, renal cell or head and neck cancer. Three patients, one with hepatocellular carcinoma and two with cutaneous melanoma, responded partially. General study points: The study observed clonal expansion of CD4+ and CD8+ blood T cells by week 6 at 0.1 to 3.0 mg/kg.

Here immunoSEQ multiplex PCR was the method, and the copy in TCRdb shows in-frame clones only, minus some. This sample yields fewer than 60,000 clones, of which 70% to 90% are seen a single time; approximately 0.8% belongs to the top ten. This specimen consisted of CD4+ or CD8+ T cells sorted from blood, obtained in a trial of the OX40 agonist ivuxolimab. The TCR originated in an adult with an advanced solid tumor such as melanoma, head and neck, liver or kidney cancer.

The CDR3: CASSLGFHRELFF. CDR3 DNA: TGTGCCAGCAGTTTAGGTTTTCACCGGGAGCTGTTTTTT. The rearrangement links TRBV28 to TRBJ2-2; D is undetermined. CDR1 is MDHEN and CDR2 is SYDVKM in the germline V gene. This CDR3 is 13 amino acids long. The V end lost 2 bases, the J end lost 9 bases, and 10 bases lay between the germline ends.